Below are 14 T cell receptor beta chains sequenced from a single sample in a study of cytomegalovirus exposure and HLA in healthy donors. Sequencing was performed with immunoSEQ multiplex PCR; in TCRdb, only in-frame clones are kept and a portion is missing. The data hold 150,000 to 160,000 clones, with less than 90% observed a single time. The sequenced material came from PBMCs. Receptors were obtained from a young man in good health and CMV-seropositive.

The genes are TRBV4-1 and TRBJ1-2, with D unclear. V lost 0 bases and J lost 5, with 13 bases in between. CDR3 length equals 15 residues. From germline, CDR1 is MGHRA and CDR2 YSYEKL. The CDR3 DNA follows: TGCGCCAGCAGCCAAGACGATGCAGCGTTTTATGGCTACACCTTC. Translation gives CASSQDDAAFYGYTF.

The chain carries TRBV4-3 and TRBJ2-5, with D possibly being TRBD2 (5 bases). Deletions cut 0 bases from V and 2 bases from J, with 13 bases between. The length of the CDR3 is 16 residues. CDR1 and CDR2 from the germline V gene are LGHNA and YSLEER. CDR3 sequence (DNA): TGCGCCAGCAGCCAAGAAAGAGGGCAGCTTCAAGAGACCCAGTACTTC. This translates into CASSQERGQLQETQYF.

The V gene is TRBV19, the J gene TRBJ2-1, with D maybe TRBD2 (6 bases). Trimming took off 6 bases at V and 8 bases at J, with 14 bases between the two ends. This CDR3 is built from 13 residues. The V gene's germline CDR1 is LNHDA and CDR2 SQIVND (reference sequence). Here the CDR3 reads CASRRRAIHEQFF. CDR3 nucleotides: TGTGCCAGTAGGCGGAGGGCCATCCATGAGCAGTTCTTC. The complete variable domain, with remaining parts taken from reference TRBV19 and TRBJ2-1, reads DGGITQSPKYLFRKEGQNVTLSCEQNLNHDAMYWYRQDPGQGLRLIYYSQIVNDFQKGDIAEGYSVSREKKESFPLTVTSAQKNPTAFYLCASRRRAIHEQFFGPGTRLTVL.

The V gene is TRBV30, the J gene TRBJ2-1; a weak D match, TRBD2 (6 bases). This CDR3 has 15 amino acids. The germline V gene has CDR1 GTSNPN and CDR2 SVGIG (reference sequence). Trimming left V 3 bases short and J 0 bases short, with 12 bases between. Here the CDR3 DNA reads TGTGCCTGGAGGAGACTAGGGAGCTCCTACAATGAGCAGTTCTTC. Translated: CAWRRLGSSYNEQFF.

The chain uses TRBV7-2 and TRBJ2-7, with a possible D match to TRBD1 (5 bases). Looked up from germline, CDR1 is SGHTA and CDR2 is FQGNSA. The CDR3 totals 17 residues. Trimming removed 5 bases at V and 0 bases at J, with 20 bases between. The CDR3 here is CASSPNLQGVASYEQYF. CDR3 DNA sequence: TGTGCCAGCAGCCCAAATTTGCAGGGCGTAGCCTCCTACGAGCAGTACTTC.

V usage is TRBV7-3 and J usage is TRBJ2-2; TRBD2 matches at 13 bases. Per germline, CDR1 SGHTA and CDR2 FQGTGA. The V and J ends lost 5 bases and 0 bases, in that order; junction bases with no gene match: 6. This CDR3 is 18 amino acids long. The CDR3 DNA follows: TGTGCCAGCAGCCCTGGACTAGCGGGGGCCCCGAACACCGGGGAGCTGTTTTTT. This codes for CASSPGLAGAPNTGELFF.

CDR3 protein: CASGLVLPGGHGYTF. CDR3 bases: TGTGCTAGTGGTTTGGTACTTCCGGGGGGCCATGGCTACACCTTC. J is TRBJ1-2 and V is TRBV12-5, with a tentative D call TRBD1 (6 bases). The CDR3 spans 15 residues. V gave up 0 bases and J gave up 6 bases, with 14 bases separating them. Germline values: CDR1 LGHNT, CDR2 FRNRAP.

This sequence joins TRBV19 and TRBJ2-7; TRBD1 matches 8 bases. The trim removed 8 bases at V and 0 bases at J, leaving 12 bases unmatched. CDR1 LNHDA and CDR2 SQIVND come from the germline V gene (reference sequence). The CDR3 length is 16 residues. CDR3 loop: CASCPGTGSSSYEQYF. Here the CDR3 DNA reads TGTGCCAGTTGTCCCGGGACAGGATCAAGCTCCTACGAGCAGTACTTC.

V is TRBV29-1 and J is TRBJ1-5; D not resolved. V was clipped by 4 bases and J by 2 bases, with 6 bases between them. Germline V CDR1 and CDR2: SQVTM, ANQGSEA. The CDR3 totals 12 residues. The CDR3 nucleotides read TGCAGCGTTGGACAACGCAATCAGCCCCAGCATTTT. It encodes CSVGQRNQPQHF.

This clone was picked up one time. This rearrangement joins TRBV4-3 to TRBJ2-3, with D perhaps matching TRBD2 (8 bases). Looked up from germline, CDR1 is LGHNA and CDR2 is YSLEER. The germline V and J ends were trimmed by 2 bases and 8 bases, with 26 bases remaining between them. The CDR3 covers 18 residues. The CDR3 coding sequence is TGCGCCAGCAGCCAACTCCTCAAAAGCGGGGGCCAGGGGGGTACGCAGTATTTT. Encoded protein: CASSQLLKSGGQGGTQYF.

This clone occurred once. The chain combines TRBV7-8 with TRBJ2-7; 11 nucleotides line up with TRBD2. With V trimmed by 2 bases and J by 7 bases, 7 bases remained unmatched. The CDR3 consists of 15 residues. The V gene's germline CDR1 is SGHVS and CDR2 FQNEAQ. CDR3 DNA sequence: TGTGCCAGCAGCTTAACCGGGACTAGCGGTGTAGAGCAGTACTTC. This encodes CASSLTGTSGVEQYF.

This chain joins TRBV5-5 and TRBJ2-1; D is unresolved. CDR3 length: 14 amino acids. Trimming shortened V by 6 bases and J by 4 bases, and 14 bases separated the two germline ends. CDR1 and CDR2 (germline): SGHKS, YYEKEE (reference sequence). The CDR3 sequence is CASTLEWVYNEQFF. The CDR3 DNA reads TGTGCCAGCACCCTGGAGTGGGTATACAATGAGCAGTTCTTC.

The chain is built from TRBV2 and TRBJ2-3; TRBD2 agrees at 12 bases. Germline V gene data show CDR1 as SNHLY and CDR2 as FYNNEI. The V segment lost 4 bases and the J segment 7 bases; nucleotides outside the gene matches: 9. The CDR3 length is 16 residues. The CDR3 region is CASSVPSGRAMHTQYF. In nucleotides, the CDR3 is TGTGCCAGCAGTGTCCCTAGCGGGAGGGCCATGCATACGCAGTATTTT.

V is TRBV7-8 and J is TRBJ2-7, with TRBD1 matching 9 bases. In germline, CDR1 is SGHVS, CDR2 FQNEAQ. V lost 5 bases and J lost 6; bases outside the gene matches: 5. The CDR3 length is 13 residues. The CDR3 loop is CASSPRTGVEQYF. In DNA, the CDR3 is TGTGCCAGCAGCCCCCGGACAGGGGTCGAGCAGTACTTC.